Listed below are T cell receptor beta chains from one sample, sequenced in a study of blood T cell repertoires in COVID-19. The method was immunoSEQ multiplex PCR; TCRdb's version includes in-frame clones alone and lacks a portion of them. This table holds approximately 250,000 clones, around 90% found once. Material: PBMCs or T cells enriched from blood (not recorded which). The receptors were sampled from a man aged 35 to 55 who had been exposed to COVID-19. CDR3s leave out the opening cysteine and the closing phenylalanine or tryptophan.

v_gene	j_gene	CDR3aa
TRBV6-4	TRBJ2-3	ASSVPRLAGVRNTQY
TRBV30	TRBJ2-1	AWRIAGGSEQF
TRBV9	TRBJ2-2	ASSVGTLQTGELF
TRBV6-5	TRBJ1-1	ASSYGQPAEAF
TRBV21-1	TRBJ2-7	ASSERGISYEQY
TRBV28	TRBJ2-7	ASHGQESSYEQY
TRBV7-2	TRBJ1-5	ASSGTTGGGYNQPQH
TRBV4-2	TRBJ1-2	ASSHSYDRELGGYT
TRBV20-1	TRBJ2-3	SASPSTDTQY
TRBV7-9	TRBJ2-6	ASSLVQGLGSGANVLT
TRBV5-4	TRBJ2-1	ASSSTRPSYNEQF
TRBV18	TRBJ2-7	ASSPRGQALSLG
TRBV12-5	TRBJ1-6	ASGLHITQANNSPLH
TRBV30	TRBJ1-5	AWSLRTNQPQH
TRBV6-5	TRBJ1-5	ASRPTGSNQPQH
TRBV5-6	TRBJ2-5	ASSPEGTAAKTQY
TRBV7-2	TRBJ1-3	ASSPYTGVRSGNTIY
TRBV19	TRBJ1-3	ASSIGTSSGNTIY
TRBV7-9	TRBJ2-5	ASSFPLEGPGETQY
TRBV28	TRBJ1-2	ASSLALPSPGGYT
TRBV14	TRBJ1-4	ASWDGSPREKLF
TRBV11-1	TRBJ1-1	ASSSRTGRTEAF
TRBV7-8	TRBJ2-1	ASSPINSLVYNEQF